This T cell receptor (beta chain) was sequenced in a study of T cell responses to AZD1222 COVID-19 vaccine. As to this clone: Its matching antigen is unknown.

CDR3 length: 15 residues. Germline CDR1 and CDR2: GTSNPN and SVGIG (reference sequence). V lost 2 bases and J 4 bases, leaving 15 bases between the germline ends. TCRdb's table, derived via immunoSEQ multiplex PCR, lists solely in-frame clones and lacks some. The sample contains more than 80,000 clones, around 93% of which appear only once. General study results and limits: Repertoires were sampled only after the peak T cell response. Spike-spanning, vaccine-associated CD4 TCRs were dominant at 160-218 and 743-854.

Second-dose groups at about 4 or about 12 weeks were pooled. The TCR comes from an adult who received the AZD1222 COVID-19 vaccine. The gene calls are TRBV30 and TRBJ1-3; tentative D call: TRBD1 (5 bases). Sequenced material: peripheral blood, taken 28 days after the second AZD1222 dose. The CDR3 DNA is TGTGCCTGGAGTCTTAGGACAAACCTCGGAAACACCATATATTTT. It codes for CAWSLRTNLGNTIYF.